This T cell receptor (beta chain) was sequenced in a study of shared clonotypes between healthy human individuals. Study results and limitations: Incompleteness in sorted-subset sequencing, despite large depth, was shown by rarefaction. Donor clonotype sharing was expected to depend on sequencing depth.

A note on this clone: Its specificity is not known.

CDR1 is MDHEN, CDR2 SYDVKM, per germline. V was cut by 3 bases and J by 7 bases, with 13 bases left in between. The length of the CDR3 is 13 residues. Libraries were prepared by immunoSEQ multiplex PCR; TCRdb keeps only in-frame clonotypes and omits some of them. The table shows under 550,000 clones, with about 96% occurring only once. Sequenced: naive CD4+ T cells sorted from blood. Documented subset: CD45RA+ positively selected. This TCR was recovered from a woman aged 30 to 39 in good health. V is TRBV28 and J is TRBJ2-7; weak D call: TRBD2 (6 bases). The CDR3 sequence: CASSLGRAGEQYF. CDR3 coding DNA: TGTGCCAGCAGTTTGGGCAGGGCGGGAGAGCAGTACTTC.